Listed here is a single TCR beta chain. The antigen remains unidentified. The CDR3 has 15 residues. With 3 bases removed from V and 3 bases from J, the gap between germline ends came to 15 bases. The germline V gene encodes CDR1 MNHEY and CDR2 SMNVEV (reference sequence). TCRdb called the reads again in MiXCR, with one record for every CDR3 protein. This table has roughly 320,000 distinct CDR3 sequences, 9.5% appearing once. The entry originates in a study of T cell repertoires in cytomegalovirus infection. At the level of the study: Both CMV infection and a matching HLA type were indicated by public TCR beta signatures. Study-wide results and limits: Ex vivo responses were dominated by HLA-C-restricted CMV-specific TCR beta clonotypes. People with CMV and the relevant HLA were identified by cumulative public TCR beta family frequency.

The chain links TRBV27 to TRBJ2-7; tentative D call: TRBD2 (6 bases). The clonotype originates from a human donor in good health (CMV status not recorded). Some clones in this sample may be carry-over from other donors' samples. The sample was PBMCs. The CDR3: CASSFKPSASYEQYF. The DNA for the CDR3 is TGTGCCAGCAGTTTTAAGCCTAGCGCTAGCTACGAGCAGTACTTC.